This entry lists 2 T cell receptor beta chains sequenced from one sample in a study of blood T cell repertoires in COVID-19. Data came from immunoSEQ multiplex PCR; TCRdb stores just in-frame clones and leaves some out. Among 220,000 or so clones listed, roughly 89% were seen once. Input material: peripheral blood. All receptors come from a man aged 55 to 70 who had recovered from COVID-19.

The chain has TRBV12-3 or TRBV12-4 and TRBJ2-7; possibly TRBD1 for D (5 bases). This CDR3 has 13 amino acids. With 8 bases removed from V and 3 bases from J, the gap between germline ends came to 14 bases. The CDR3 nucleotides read TGTGCCAGCTCCACGCCGACAGACTACGAGCAGTACTTC. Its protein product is CASSTPTDYEQYF.

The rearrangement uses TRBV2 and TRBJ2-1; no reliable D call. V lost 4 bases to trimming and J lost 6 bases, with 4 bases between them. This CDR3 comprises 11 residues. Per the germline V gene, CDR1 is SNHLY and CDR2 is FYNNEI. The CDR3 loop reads CASSVSNEQFF. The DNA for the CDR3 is TGTGCCAGCAGTGTTAGCAATGAGCAGTTCTTC.